Listed below are T cell receptor beta chains from one sample, sequenced in a study of blood T cells in healthy people across ages. Via MiXCR, TCRdb re-called the 5' RACE reads, giving one row per CDR3 protein. The sample has 2 million or so distinct CDR3 sequences; just under 50% are singletons. The specimen was blood. The receptor source for this set is a middle-aged woman in good health. The CDR3 runs from the conserved cysteine through the conserved F or W. Fields, in order: D gene, J gene, V gene, clone size, CDR3 protein, CDR3 DNA. D genes are given only for firm matches. The size entry is marked missing in some rows and otherwise reads once, few, many or a size class.

d_gene: .
j_gene: TRBJ1-4
v_gene: TRBV7-2
abundance: .
CDR3aa: CASSSTGRRGEKLFF
CDR3nt: TGTGCCAGCAGCTCCACGGGACGCCGAGGTGAAAAACTGTTTTTT

d_gene: .
j_gene: TRBJ2-1
v_gene: TRBV7-9
abundance: .
CDR3aa: CASSLPGDISVETQFF
CDR3nt: TGTGCCAGCAGCTTACCCGGGGACATCTCAGTGGAGACCCAGTTCTTC

d_gene: TRBD1
j_gene: TRBJ2-1
v_gene: TRBV2
abundance: .
CDR3aa: CASSVSRDRGDNEQFF
CDR3nt: TGTGCCAGCAGTGTCTCCCGGGACAGGGGCGACAATGAGCAGTTCTTC

d_gene: .
j_gene: TRBJ1-6
v_gene: TRBV27
abundance: .
CDR3aa: CASSLSVSFLGSPLHF
CDR3nt: TGTGCCAGCAGTTTATCGGTGTCTTTCCTAGGGTCACCCCTCCACTTT

d_gene: .
j_gene: TRBJ1-5
v_gene: TRBV28
abundance: .
CDR3aa: CASTCPRQSSNQPQHF
CDR3nt: TGTGCCAGCACCTGCCCCCGACAGTCTAGCAATCAGCCCCAGCATTTT

d_gene: TRBD1
j_gene: TRBJ1-2
v_gene: TRBV4-3
abundance: few
CDR3aa: CASSPRGTGIANYGYTF
CDR3nt: TGCGCCAGCAGCCCAAGAGGGACAGGGATAGCTAACTATGGCTACACCTTC

d_gene: TRBD1
j_gene: TRBJ1-5
v_gene: TRBV15
abundance: .
CDR3aa: CATSDRESNQPQHF
CDR3nt: TGTGCCACCAGCGACAGGGAGTCAAATCAGCCCCAGCATTTT

d_gene: .
j_gene: TRBJ1-2
v_gene: TRBV11-2
abundance: many
CDR3aa: CASSLGAGYTF
CDR3nt: TGTGCCAGCAGTCTCGGGGCTGGCTACACCTTC

d_gene: TRBD1
j_gene: TRBJ2-3
v_gene: TRBV7-8
abundance: few
CDR3aa: CASSLVEGQIITDTQYF
CDR3nt: TGTGCCAGCAGCTTAGTAGAGGGACAGATAATCACAGATACGCAGTATTTT

d_gene: .
j_gene: TRBJ2-3
v_gene: TRBV6-2/TRBV6-3
abundance: .
CDR3aa: CASSYAAGSTDTQYF
CDR3nt: TGTGCCAGCAGTTACGCGGCGGGAAGCACAGATACGCAGTATTTT

d_gene: .
j_gene: TRBJ2-1
v_gene: TRBV20-1
abundance: .
CDR3aa: CSARDVRSGYNEQFF
CDR3nt: TGCAGTGCTAGAGATGTCAGAAGCGGTTACAATGAGCAGTTCTTC

d_gene: .
j_gene: TRBJ1-2
v_gene: TRBV15
abundance: .
CDR3aa: CATSRARTPYGYTF
CDR3nt: TGTGCCACCAGCAGAGCCCGGACGCCCTATGGCTACACCTTC

d_gene: .
j_gene: TRBJ1-1
v_gene: TRBV6-2/TRBV6-3
abundance: .
CDR3aa: CAITSRGVMNTEAFF
CDR3nt: TGTGCCATTACGAGTAGGGGGGTCATGAACACTGAAGCTTTCTTT

d_gene: .
j_gene: TRBJ2-7
v_gene: TRBV28
abundance: .
CDR3aa: CASAEGRDSYEQYF
CDR3nt: TGTGCCAGCGCTGAGGGGAGAGACTCCTACGAGCAGTACTTC

d_gene: .
j_gene: TRBJ2-3
v_gene: TRBV4-1
abundance: .
CDR3aa: CASSQGGIATDTQYF
CDR3nt: TGCGCCAGCAGCCAAGGAGGGATAGCCACAGATACGCAGTATTTT

d_gene: TRBD1
j_gene: TRBJ2-5
v_gene: TRBV28
abundance: .
CDR3aa: CASSPPGQGSAQYF
CDR3nt: TGTGCCAGCAGTCCTCCGGGACAGGGTTCTGCGCAGTACTTC

d_gene: .
j_gene: TRBJ2-1
v_gene: TRBV24-1
abundance: .
CDR3aa: CATSDPFASRNAINEQFF
CDR3nt: TGTGCCACCAGTGATCCGTTCGCTAGCAGGAACGCCATCAATGAGCAGTTCTTC

d_gene: TRBD1
j_gene: TRBJ1-2
v_gene: TRBV4-3
abundance: once
CDR3aa: CASSPTPGTGISYGYTF
CDR3nt: TGCGCCAGCAGCCCAACCCCCGGGACAGGGATATCCTATGGCTACACCTTC

d_gene: TRBD2
j_gene: TRBJ2-7
v_gene: TRBV7-2
abundance: few
CDR3aa: CASSPRTSGGQVEQYF
CDR3nt: TGTGCCAGCAGCCCTAGGACTAGCGGGGGGCAAGTTGAGCAGTACTTC

d_gene: .
j_gene: TRBJ2-5
v_gene: TRBV7-2
abundance: few
CDR3aa: CASSLVRAQETQYF
CDR3nt: TGTGCCAGCAGCTTGGTACGGGCACAAGAGACCCAGTACTTC

d_gene: TRBD2
j_gene: TRBJ2-1
v_gene: TRBV5-1
abundance: few
CDR3aa: CASSSFTSGGLSYNEQFF
CDR3nt: TGCGCCAGCAGCTCTTTTACTAGCGGGGGGCTCTCCTACAATGAGCAGTTCTTC

d_gene: .
j_gene: TRBJ2-5
v_gene: TRBV7-8
abundance: .
CDR3aa: CASSLDHETQYF
CDR3nt: TGTGCCAGCAGCTTGGACCACGAGACCCAGTACTTC

d_gene: TRBD1
j_gene: TRBJ1-2
v_gene: TRBV25-1
abundance: .
CDR3aa: CASSEFGTGASNYGYTF
CDR3nt: TGTGCCAGCAGTGAATTTGGGACAGGGGCGTCTAACTATGGCTACACCTTC

d_gene: .
j_gene: TRBJ2-7
v_gene: TRBV15
abundance: .
CDR3aa: CATSRQLQVQPYEQYF
CDR3nt: TGTGCCACCAGCAGGCAACTACAGGTCCAGCCCTACGAGCAGTACTTC

d_gene: .
j_gene: TRBJ2-4
v_gene: TRBV5-5
abundance: .
CDR3aa: CASSSTLIGNIQYF
CDR3nt: TGTGCCAGCAGCTCGACTCTCATAGGGAACATTCAGTACTTC

d_gene: TRBD1
j_gene: TRBJ1-4
v_gene: TRBV6-5
abundance: .
CDR3aa: CASSPQGGYNEKLFF
CDR3nt: TGTGCCAGCAGTCCACAGGGGGGATATAATGAAAAACTGTTTTTT

d_gene: .
j_gene: TRBJ1-1
v_gene: TRBV5-1
abundance: .
CDR3aa: CASTQPSMNTEAFF
CDR3nt: TGCGCCAGCACGCAGCCTTCCATGAACACTGAAGCTTTCTTT

d_gene: TRBD1
j_gene: TRBJ2-5
v_gene: TRBV29-1
abundance: .
CDR3aa: CSGGRTGAGETQYF
CDR3nt: TGCAGCGGAGGACGGACAGGGGCTGGAGAGACCCAGTACTTC

d_gene: .
j_gene: TRBJ2-1
v_gene: TRBV7-2
abundance: few
CDR3aa: CASSSEPVGEQFF
CDR3nt: TGTGCCAGCAGCTCGGAACCAGTGGGTGAGCAGTTCTTC

d_gene: .
j_gene: TRBJ2-3
v_gene: TRBV6-4
abundance: .
CDR3aa: CASSEQAADTQYF
CDR3nt: TGTGCCAGCAGTGAACAGGCCGCAGATACGCAGTATTTT

d_gene: .
j_gene: TRBJ2-7
v_gene: TRBV27
abundance: .
CDR3aa: CASSLAGRATEQYF
CDR3nt: TGTGCCAGCAGTTTAGCGGGGAGAGCCACCGAGCAGTACTTC

d_gene: .
j_gene: TRBJ2-1
v_gene: TRBV4-3
abundance: many
CDR3aa: CASSQALAPYNEQFF
CDR3nt: TGCGCCAGCAGCCAAGCTCTAGCCCCCTACAATGAGCAGTTCTTC

d_gene: TRBD1
j_gene: TRBJ1-2
v_gene: TRBV10-3
abundance: few
CDR3aa: CAIRGQDPNYGYTF
CDR3nt: TGTGCCATCAGAGGACAGGACCCTAACTATGGCTACACCTTC